This TCR beta chain was captured by sequencing in a study of STAT5B mutations in CD4+ large granular lymphocyte leukemia. Some clones are missing from TCRdb's copy, which holds only in-frame ones; the method was immunoSEQ multiplex PCR. The repertoire holds around 30,000 clones, with 65% to 80% as singletons. Germline trimming cut 2 bases from V and 2 bases from J; bases unmatched to any gene: 7. This CDR3 comprises 16 residues. In germline, CDR1 is MNHEY, CDR2 SVGAGI. Sequenced sample: CD4+ T cells from blood buffy coats. V and J are TRBV6-5 and TRBJ1-2; TRBD1 matches at 8 bases. This TCR was recovered from a human donor in good health. CDR3 in DNA: TGTGCCAGCAGTTACACGTTTGCAGGGGGCAACTATGGCTACACCTTC. Its translation is CASSYTFAGGNYGYTF.